This T cell receptor (beta chain) emerged from a study of response to subunit inactivated influenza vaccine. Germline CDR1 SGHAT, CDR2 FQNNGV. V was shortened by 2 bases and J by 6 bases, with 14 bases between the two germline ends. The CDR3 runs 15 residues. TCRdb redid the calling of the RT-PCR reads with MiXCR, one entry per CDR3 protein. Of approximately 520,000 distinct CDR3 sequences in the sample, approximately 15% were seen once. The sequencing used CD4+ T cells sorted from PBMCs, collected approximately 25 months after vaccination. This sequence was found in a man aged 45-69 years who received an inactivated influenza vaccine. The chain combines TRBV11-2 with TRBJ2-1; possible D gene TRBD1, 5 bases. CDR3 bases: TGTGCCAGCAGCTTACTGCAGGGTGTACCCAATGAGCAGTTCTTC. It codes for CASSLLQGVPNEQFF. The full variable domain, in which reference TRBV11-2 and TRBJ2-1 provide the parts outside the CDR3, is EAGVAQSPRYKIIEKRQSVAFWCNPISGHATLYWYQQILGQGPKLLIQFQNNGVVDDSQLPKDRFSAERLKGVDSTLKIQPAKLEDSAVYLCASSLLQGVPNEQFFGPGTRLTVL.